The entry below describes one T cell receptor beta chain. No antigen is known for it. This entry is derived from a study of cytomegalovirus exposure and HLA in healthy donors. Study-wide results and caveats: TCR beta sequences reportedly predicted most subjects' HLA-A and HLA-B alleles accurately. CMV antigen specificity of a few CMV-associated chains was confirmed in vitro.

With 10 bases removed from V and 0 bases from J, the gap between germline ends came to 15 bases. The CDR3 runs to 14 residues. Per the germline V gene, CDR1 is MNHEY and CDR2 is SVGAGI. Both 60 Vbeta primers and 13 Jbeta primers went into the PCR. Using immunoSEQ multiplex PCR, the repertoire was profiled, and TCRdb retains in-frame clones only, with some absent. This listing includes 120,000 to 150,000 clones. The specimen was PBMCs. The chain joins TRBV6-5 to TRBJ1-1; the D gene is possibly TRBD1 (5 bases). This receptor was obtained from a man between 40 and 49 years old in good health and CMV-seronegative. The CDR3 reads CATARTGMNTEAFF. DNA for the CDR3: TGTGCCACCGCGAGAACAGGCATGAACACTGAAGCTTTCTTT.